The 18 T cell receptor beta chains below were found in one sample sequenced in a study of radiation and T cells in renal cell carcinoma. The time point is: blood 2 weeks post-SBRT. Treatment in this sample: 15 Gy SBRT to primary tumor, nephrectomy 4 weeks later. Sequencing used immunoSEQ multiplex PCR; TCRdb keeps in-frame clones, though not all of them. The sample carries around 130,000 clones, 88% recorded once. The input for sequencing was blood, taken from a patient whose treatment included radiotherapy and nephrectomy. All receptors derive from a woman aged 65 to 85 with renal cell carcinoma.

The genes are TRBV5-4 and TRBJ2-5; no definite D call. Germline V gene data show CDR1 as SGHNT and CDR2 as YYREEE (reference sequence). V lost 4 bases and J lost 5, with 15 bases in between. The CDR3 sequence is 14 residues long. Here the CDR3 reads CASSKPDPYETQYF. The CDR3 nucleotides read TGTGCCAGCAGCAAACCGGACCCGTACGAGACCCAGTACTTC.

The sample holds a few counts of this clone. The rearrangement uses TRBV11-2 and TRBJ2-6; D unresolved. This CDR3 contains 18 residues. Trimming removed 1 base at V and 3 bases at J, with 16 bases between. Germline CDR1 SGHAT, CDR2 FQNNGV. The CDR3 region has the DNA TGTGCCAGCAGCTTAGGAGTTACGGGTCGCGGTGGGGCCAACGTCCTGACTTTC. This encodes CASSLGVTGRGGANVLTF.

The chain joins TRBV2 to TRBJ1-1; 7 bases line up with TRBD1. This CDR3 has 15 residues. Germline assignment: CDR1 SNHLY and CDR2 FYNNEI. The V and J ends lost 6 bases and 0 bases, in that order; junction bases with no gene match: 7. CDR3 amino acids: CASSRDSVMNTEAFF. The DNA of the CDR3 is TGTGCCAGCAGCAGGGACAGCGTGATGAACACTGAAGCTTTCTTT. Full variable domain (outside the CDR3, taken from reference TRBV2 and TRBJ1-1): EPEVTQTPSHQVTQMGQEVILRCVPISNHLYFYWYRQILGQKVEFLVSFYNNEISEKSEIFDDQFSVERPDGSNFTLKIRSTKLEDSAMYFCASSRDSVMNTEAFFGQGTRLTVV.

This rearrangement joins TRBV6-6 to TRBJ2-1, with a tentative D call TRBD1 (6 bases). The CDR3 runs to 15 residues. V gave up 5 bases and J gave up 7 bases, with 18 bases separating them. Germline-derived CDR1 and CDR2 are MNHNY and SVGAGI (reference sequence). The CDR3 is CASSPRTAFSNEQFF. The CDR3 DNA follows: TGTGCCAGCAGTCCCAGGACAGCTTTCTCTAATGAGCAGTTCTTC.

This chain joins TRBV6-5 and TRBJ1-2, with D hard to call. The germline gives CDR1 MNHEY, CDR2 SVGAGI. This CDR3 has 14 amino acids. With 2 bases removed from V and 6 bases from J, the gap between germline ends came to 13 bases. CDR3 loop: CASSYPGSRDGYTF. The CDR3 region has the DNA TGTGCCAGCAGTTACCCGGGGAGCCGAGATGGCTACACCTTC.

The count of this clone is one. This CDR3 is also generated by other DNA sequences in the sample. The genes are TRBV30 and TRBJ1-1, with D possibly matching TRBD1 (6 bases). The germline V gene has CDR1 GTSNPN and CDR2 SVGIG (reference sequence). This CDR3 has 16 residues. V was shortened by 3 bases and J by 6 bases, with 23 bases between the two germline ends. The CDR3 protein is CAWSVRVTGGDAEAFF. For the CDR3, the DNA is TGTGCCTGGAGCGTAAGGGTTACGGGGGGCGACGCTGAAGCTTTCTTT.

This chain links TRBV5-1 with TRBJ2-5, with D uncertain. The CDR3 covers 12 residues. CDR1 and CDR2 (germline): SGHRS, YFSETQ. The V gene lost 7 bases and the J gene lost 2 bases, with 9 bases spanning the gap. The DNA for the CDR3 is TGCGCCAGCCGTGTCGGACAAGAGACCCAGTACTTC. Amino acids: CASRVGQETQYF.

CDR3 region: CAWSVAQGAYEQYF. CDR3 nucleotide sequence: TGTGCCTGGAGTGTAGCACAGGGGGCCTACGAGCAGTACTTC. The chain joins TRBV30 to TRBJ2-7; 8 nucleotides agree with TRBD1. The J segment lost 2 bases and the V segment lost 0 bases, leaving 3 bases of the junction unmatched. Germline V lookup: CDR1 GTSNPN, CDR2 SVGIG (reference sequence). This CDR3 comprises 14 residues.

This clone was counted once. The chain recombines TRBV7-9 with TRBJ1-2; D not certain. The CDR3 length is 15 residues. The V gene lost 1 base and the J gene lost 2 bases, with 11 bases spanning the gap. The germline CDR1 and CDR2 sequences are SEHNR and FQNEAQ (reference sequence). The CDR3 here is CASSLDVYRNYGYTF. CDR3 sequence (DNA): TGTGCCAGCAGCTTAGACGTTTACAGAAACTATGGCTACACCTTC.

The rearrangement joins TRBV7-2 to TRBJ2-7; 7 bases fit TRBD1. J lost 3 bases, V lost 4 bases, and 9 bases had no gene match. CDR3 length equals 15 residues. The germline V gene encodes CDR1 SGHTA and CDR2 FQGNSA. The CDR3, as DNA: TGTGCCAGCAGCTCCACGACAGGGTTTCTCTACGAGCAGTACTTC. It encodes CASSSTTGFLYEQYF.

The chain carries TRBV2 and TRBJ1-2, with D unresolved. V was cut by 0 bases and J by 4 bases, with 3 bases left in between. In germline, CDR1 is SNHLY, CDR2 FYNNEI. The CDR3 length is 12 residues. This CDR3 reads CASSEARYGYTF. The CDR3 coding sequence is TGTGCCAGCAGTGAAGCTCGCTATGGCTACACCTTC.

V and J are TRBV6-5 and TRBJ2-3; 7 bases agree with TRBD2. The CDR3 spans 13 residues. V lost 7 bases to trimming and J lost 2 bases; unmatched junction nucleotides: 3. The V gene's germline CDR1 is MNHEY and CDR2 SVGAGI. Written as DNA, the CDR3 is TGTGCCAGCACCGCGGGGGTCACAGATACGCAGTATTTT. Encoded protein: CASTAGVTDTQYF.

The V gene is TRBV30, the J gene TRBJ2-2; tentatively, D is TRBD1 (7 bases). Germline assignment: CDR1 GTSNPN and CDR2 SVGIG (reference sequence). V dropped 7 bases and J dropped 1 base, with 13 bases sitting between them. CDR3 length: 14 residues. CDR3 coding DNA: TGTGCCTTACAGGGGAGGTGGAACACCGGGGAGCTGTTTTTT. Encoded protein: CALQGRWNTGELFF.

CDR3 in amino acids: CASSLPTVIYGYTF. The CDR3 nucleotides are TGTGCCAGCAGTTTACCCACAGTAATCTATGGCTACACCTTC. The chain has TRBV28 and TRBJ1-2; no firm D call. CDR3 length: 14 residues. V was cut by 2 bases and J by 4 bases, with 11 bases left in between. Looked up from germline, CDR1 is MDHEN and CDR2 is SYDVKM.

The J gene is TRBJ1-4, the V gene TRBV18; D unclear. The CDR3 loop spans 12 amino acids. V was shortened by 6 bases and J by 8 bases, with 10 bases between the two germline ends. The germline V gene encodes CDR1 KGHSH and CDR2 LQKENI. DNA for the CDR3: TGTGCCAGCTCCCCCCGGTCGGAAAAACTGTTTTTT. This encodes CASSPRSEKLFF.

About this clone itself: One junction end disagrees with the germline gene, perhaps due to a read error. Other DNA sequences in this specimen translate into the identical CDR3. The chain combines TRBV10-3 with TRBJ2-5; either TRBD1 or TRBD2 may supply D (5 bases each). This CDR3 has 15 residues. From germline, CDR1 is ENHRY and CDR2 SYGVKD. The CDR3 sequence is CAISESPGSWVTQYF. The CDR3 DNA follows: TGTGCTATCAGTGAGTCCCCAGGGAGTTGGGTGACCCAGTACTTC.

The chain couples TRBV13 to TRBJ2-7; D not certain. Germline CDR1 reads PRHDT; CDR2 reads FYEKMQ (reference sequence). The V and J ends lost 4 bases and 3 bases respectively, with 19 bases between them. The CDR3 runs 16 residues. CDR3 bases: TGTGCCAGCAGCTCCCGACGGACCGCTGCTTACTACGAGCAGTACTTC. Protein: CASSSRRTAAYYEQYF.

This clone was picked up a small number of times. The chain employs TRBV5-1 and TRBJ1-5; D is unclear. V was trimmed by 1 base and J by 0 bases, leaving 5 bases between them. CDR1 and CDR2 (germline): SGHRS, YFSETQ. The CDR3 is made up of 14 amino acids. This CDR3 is CASSLWGSNQPQHF. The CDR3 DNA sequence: TGCGCCAGCAGCTTGTGGGGTAGCAATCAGCCCCAGCATTTT.